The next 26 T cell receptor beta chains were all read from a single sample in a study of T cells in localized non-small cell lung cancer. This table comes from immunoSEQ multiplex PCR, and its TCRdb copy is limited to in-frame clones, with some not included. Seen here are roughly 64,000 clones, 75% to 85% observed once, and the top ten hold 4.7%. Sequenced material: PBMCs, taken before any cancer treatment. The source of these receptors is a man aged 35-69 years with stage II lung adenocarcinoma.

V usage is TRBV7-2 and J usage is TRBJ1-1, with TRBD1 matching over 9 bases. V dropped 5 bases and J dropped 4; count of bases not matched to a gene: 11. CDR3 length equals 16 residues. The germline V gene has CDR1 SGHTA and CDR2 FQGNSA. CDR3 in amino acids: CASSLNTGGAGTEAFF. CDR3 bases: TGTGCCAGCAGCCTTAACACAGGGGGCGCGGGCACTGAAGCTTTCTTT.

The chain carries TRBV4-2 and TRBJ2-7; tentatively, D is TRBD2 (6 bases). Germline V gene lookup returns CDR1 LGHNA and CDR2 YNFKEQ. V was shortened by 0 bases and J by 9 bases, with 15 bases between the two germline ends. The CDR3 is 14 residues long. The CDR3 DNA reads TGTGCCAGCAGCCAAGATCTGGGACGGGGGTGGCAGTACTTC. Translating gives CASSQDLGRGWQYF.

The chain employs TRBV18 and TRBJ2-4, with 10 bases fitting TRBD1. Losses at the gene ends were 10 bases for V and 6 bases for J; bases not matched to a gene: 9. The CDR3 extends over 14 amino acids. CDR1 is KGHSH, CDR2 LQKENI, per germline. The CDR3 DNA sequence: TGTGCCACCACACAGGGGACAGGGGTAAACATTCAGTACTTC. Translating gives CATTQGTGVNIQYF.

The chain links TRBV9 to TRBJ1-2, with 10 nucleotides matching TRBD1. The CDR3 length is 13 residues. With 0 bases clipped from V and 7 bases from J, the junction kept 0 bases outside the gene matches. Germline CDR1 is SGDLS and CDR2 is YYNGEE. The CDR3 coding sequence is TGTGCCAGCAGCGTAGGACAGGGGGCTGGCTACACCTTC. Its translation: CASSVGQGAGYTF.

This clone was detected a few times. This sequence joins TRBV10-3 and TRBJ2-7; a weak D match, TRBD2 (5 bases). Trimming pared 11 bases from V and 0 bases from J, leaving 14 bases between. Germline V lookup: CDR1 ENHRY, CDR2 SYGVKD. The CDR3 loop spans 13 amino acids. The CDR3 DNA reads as TGTGCCCTCTCGACTGGGAGCTCCTACGAGCAGTACTTC. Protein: CALSTGSSYEQYF.

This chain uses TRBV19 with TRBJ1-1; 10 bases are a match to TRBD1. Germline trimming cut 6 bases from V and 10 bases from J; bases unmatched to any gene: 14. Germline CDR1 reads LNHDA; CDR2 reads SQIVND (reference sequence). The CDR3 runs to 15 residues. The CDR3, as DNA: TGTGCCAGTAGACGGACAGGGGGAGAACTGGTGGGAGCTTTCTTT. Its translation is CASRRTGGELVGAFF.

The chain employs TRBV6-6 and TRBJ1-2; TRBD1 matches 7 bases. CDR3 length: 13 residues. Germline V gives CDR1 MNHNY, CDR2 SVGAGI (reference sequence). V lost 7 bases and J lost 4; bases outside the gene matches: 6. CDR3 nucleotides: TGTGCCAGCAAACGGACAGGACCCTATGGCTACACCTTC. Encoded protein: CASKRTGPYGYTF.

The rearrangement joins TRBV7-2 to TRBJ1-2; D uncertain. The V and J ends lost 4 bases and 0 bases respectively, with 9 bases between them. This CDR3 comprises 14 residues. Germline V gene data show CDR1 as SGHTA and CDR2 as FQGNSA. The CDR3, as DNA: TGTGCCAGCAGCTCGGACGGCGCTAACTATGGCTACACCTTC. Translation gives CASSSDGANYGYTF.

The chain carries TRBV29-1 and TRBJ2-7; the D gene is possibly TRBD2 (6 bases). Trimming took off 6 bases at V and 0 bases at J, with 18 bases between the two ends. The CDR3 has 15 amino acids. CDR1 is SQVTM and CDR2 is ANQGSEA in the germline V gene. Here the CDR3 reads CSVGLTGTGSYEQYF. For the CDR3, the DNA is TGCAGCGTCGGACTTACCGGGACTGGCTCCTACGAGCAGTACTTC.

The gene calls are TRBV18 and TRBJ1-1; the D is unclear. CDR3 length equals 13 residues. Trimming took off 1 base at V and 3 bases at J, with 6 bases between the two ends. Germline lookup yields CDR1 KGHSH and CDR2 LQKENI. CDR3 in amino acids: CASSPQSDTEAFF. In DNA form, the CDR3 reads TGTGCCAGCTCACCACAGAGTGACACTGAAGCTTTCTTT.

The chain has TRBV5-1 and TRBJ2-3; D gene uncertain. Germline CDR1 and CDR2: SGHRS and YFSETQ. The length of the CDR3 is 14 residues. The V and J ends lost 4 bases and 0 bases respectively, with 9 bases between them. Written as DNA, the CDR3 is TGCGCCAGCAGCGGATTGGACAGCACAGATACGCAGTATTTT. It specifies CASSGLDSTDTQYF.

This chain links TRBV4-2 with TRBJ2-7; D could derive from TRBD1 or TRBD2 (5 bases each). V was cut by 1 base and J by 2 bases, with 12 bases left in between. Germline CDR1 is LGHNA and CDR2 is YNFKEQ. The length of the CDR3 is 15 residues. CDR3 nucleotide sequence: TGTGCCAGCAGCCAAGGGACGGGACCGACCTACGAGCAGTACTTC. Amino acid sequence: CASSQGTGPTYEQYF.

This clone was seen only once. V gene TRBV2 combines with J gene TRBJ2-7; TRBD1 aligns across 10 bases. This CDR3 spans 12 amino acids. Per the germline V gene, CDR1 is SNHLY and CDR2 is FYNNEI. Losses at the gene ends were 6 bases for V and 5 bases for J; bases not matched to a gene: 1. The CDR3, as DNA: TGTGCCAGCAGCGACAGGGGGCACGAGCAGTACTTC. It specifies CASSDRGHEQYF. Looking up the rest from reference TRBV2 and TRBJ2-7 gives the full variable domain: EPEVTQTPSHQVTQMGQEVILRCVPISNHLYFYWYRQILGQKVEFLVSFYNNEISEKSEIFDDQFSVERPDGSNFTLKIRSTKLEDSAMYFCASSDRGHEQYFGPGTRLTVT.

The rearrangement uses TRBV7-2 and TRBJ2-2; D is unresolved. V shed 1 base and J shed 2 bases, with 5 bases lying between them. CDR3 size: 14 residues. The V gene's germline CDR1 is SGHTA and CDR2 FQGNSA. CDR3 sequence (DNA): TGTGCCAGCAGCTTAGTCAGCAACACCGGGGAGCTGTTTTTT. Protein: CASSLVSNTGELFF.

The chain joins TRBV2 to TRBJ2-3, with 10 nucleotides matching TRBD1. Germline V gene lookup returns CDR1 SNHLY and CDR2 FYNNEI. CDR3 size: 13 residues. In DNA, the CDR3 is TGTGCTCTCGGGACAGGGGTACCAGATACGCAGTATTTT. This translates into CALGTGVPDTQYF. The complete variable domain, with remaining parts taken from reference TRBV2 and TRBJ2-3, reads EPEVTQTPSHQVTQMGQEVILRCVPISNHLYFYWYRQILGQKVEFLVSFYNNEISEKSEIFDDQFSVERPDGSNFTLKIRSTKLEDSAMYFCALGTGVPDTQYFGPGTRLTVL.

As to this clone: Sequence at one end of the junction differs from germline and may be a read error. The DNA of the CDR3 is TGTGCTAGCAGCTTAGACCGACAAGAGACCCAGTACTTC. This codes for CASSLDRQETQYF. The chain joins TRBV7-7 to TRBJ2-5; D gene unclear. The CDR3 has 13 amino acids. Germline lookup yields CDR1 SSHAT and CDR2 FNYEAQ (reference sequence).

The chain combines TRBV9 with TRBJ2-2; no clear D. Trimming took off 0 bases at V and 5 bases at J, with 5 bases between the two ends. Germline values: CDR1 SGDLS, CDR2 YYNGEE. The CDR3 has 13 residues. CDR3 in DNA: TGTGCCAGCAGCGTAGACCCGACCGGGGAGCTGTTTTTT. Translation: CASSVDPTGELFF.

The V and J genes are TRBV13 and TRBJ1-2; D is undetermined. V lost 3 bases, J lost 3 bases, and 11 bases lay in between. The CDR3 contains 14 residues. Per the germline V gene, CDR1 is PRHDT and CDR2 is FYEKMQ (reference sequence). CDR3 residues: CASSFGQAHYGYTF. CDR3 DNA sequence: TGTGCCAGCAGCTTTGGTCAAGCACACTATGGCTACACCTTC.

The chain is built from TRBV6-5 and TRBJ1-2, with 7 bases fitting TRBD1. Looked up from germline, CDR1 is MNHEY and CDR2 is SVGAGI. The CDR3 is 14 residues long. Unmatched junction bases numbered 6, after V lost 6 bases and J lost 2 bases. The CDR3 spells CASRIQTGNYGYTF. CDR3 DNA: TGTGCCAGCAGGATCCAGACAGGGAACTATGGCTACACCTTC.

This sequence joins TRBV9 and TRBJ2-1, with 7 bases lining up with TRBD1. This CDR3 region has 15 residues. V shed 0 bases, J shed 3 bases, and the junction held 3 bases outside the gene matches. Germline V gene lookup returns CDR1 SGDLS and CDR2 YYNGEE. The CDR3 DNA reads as TGTGCCAGCAGCGTAGGGACAGGTTACTACAATGAGCAGTTCTTC. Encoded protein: CASSVGTGYYNEQFF.

In DNA, the CDR3 is TGCGCCAGCAGCATGAGGGGGAGTGAGACCCAGTACTTC. Amino acids: CASSMRGSETQYF. The chain links TRBV5-1 to TRBJ2-5, with D possibly being TRBD1 (6 bases). V lost 4 bases, J lost 5 bases, and 12 bases lay in between. Germline V gene lookup returns CDR1 SGHRS and CDR2 YFSETQ. There are 13 residues in the CDR3.

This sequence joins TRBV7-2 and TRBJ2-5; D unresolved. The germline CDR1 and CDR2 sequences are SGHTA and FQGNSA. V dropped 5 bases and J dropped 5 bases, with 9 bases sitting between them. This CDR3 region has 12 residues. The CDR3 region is CASSASRETQYF. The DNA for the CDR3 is TGTGCCAGCAGCGCCTCTCGCGAGACCCAGTACTTC. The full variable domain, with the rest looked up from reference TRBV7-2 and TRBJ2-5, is GAGVSQSPSNKVTEKGKDVELRCDPISGHTALYWYRQSLGQGLEFLIYFQGNSAPDKSGLPSDRFSAERTGGSVSTLTIQRTQQEDSAVYLCASSASRETQYFGPGTRLLVL.

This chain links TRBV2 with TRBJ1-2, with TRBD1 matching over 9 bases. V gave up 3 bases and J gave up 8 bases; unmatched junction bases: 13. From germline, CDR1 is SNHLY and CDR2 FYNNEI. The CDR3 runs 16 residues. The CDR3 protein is CASSEEGQGLIGGYTF. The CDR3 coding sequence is TGTGCCAGCAGTGAGGAGGGACAGGGCCTAATCGGAGGCTACACCTTC.

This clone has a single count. The CDR3 sequence is CASSPGDQETQYF. DNA of the CDR3: TGTGCCAGCTCCCCTGGTGACCAAGAGACCCAGTACTTC. The gene calls are TRBV18 and TRBJ2-5, with D hard to call. Germline V CDR1 and CDR2: KGHSH, LQKENI. The V and J ends lost 6 bases and 0 bases respectively, with 8 bases between them. The CDR3 runs 13 residues. Supplemented by reference TRBV18 and TRBJ2-5, the full variable domain reads NAGVMQNPRHLVRRRGQEARLRCSPMKGHSHVYWYRQLPEEGLKFMVYLQKENIIDESGMPKERFSAEFPKEGPSILRIQQVVRGDSAAYFCASSPGDQETQYFGPGTRLLVL.

The CDR3 loop is CASSEAGELFF. The CDR3 DNA is TGTGCCTCGTCGGAGGCCGGGGAGCTGTTTTTT. The V and J genes are TRBV30 and TRBJ2-2; D possibly corresponds to TRBD2 (5 bases). The germline V gene has CDR1 GTSNPN and CDR2 SVGIG (reference sequence). Deletions cut 7 bases from V and 6 bases from J, with 9 bases between. This CDR3 comprises 11 residues. Using reference TRBV30 and TRBJ2-2 for the parts outside the CDR3, the full variable domain is SQTIHQWPATLVQPVGSPLSLECTVEGTSNPNLYWYRQAAGRGLQLLFYSVGIGQISSEVPQNLSASRPQDRQFILSSKKLLLSDSGFYLCASSEAGELFFGEGSRLTVL.

The chain's CDR3 is CATSRDMGVMNTEAFF. The CDR3 DNA is TGTGCCACCAGCAGAGATATGGGGGTCATGAACACTGAAGCTTTCTTT. This chain joins TRBV15 and TRBJ1-1; tentatively, D is TRBD1 (5 bases). Trimming cost V 0 bases and J 0 bases, with 11 bases left between them. The CDR3 consists of 16 residues. In germline, CDR1 is LNHNV, CDR2 YYDKDF (reference sequence).